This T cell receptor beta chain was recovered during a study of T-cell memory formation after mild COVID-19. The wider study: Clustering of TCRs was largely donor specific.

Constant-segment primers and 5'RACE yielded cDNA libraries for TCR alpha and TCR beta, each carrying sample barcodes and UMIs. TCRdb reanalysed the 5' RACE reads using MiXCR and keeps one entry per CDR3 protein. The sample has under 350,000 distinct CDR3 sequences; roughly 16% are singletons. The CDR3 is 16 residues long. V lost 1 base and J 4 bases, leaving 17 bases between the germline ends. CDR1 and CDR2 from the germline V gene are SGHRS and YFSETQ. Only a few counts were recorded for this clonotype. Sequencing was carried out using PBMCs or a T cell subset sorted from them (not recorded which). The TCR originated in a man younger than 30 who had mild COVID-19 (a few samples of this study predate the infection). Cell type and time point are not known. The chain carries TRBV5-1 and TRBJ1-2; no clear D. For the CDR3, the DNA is TGCGCCAGCAGCTTGAGCCCCTCGGTAGGGCCCTATGGCTACACCTTC. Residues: CASSLSPSVGPYGYTF.